This is a list of T cell receptor beta chains from one sample in a study of cytomegalovirus exposure and HLA in healthy donors. Method: immunoSEQ multiplex PCR; TCRdb's copy keeps in-frame clones and lacks some. The table for this sample gives roughly 35,000 clones. The specimen was PBMCs. Receptors were obtained from a woman aged 40 to 50 in good health and CMV-seropositive. The CDR3 runs from the conserved cysteine through the conserved F or W. A D gene is named only where the DNA matches it firmly. Some rows have no size entry. The others give once, few or many, or a class for an expanded clone.

d_gene: TRBD1
j_gene: TRBJ1-1
len: 14
v_gene: TRBV14
abundance: NA
CDR3nt: TGTGCCAGCAGCCGCGGGACAGAAAACACTGAAGCTTTCTTT
CDR3aa: CASSRGTENTEAFF

d_gene: TRBD2
j_gene: TRBJ2-5
len: 14
v_gene: TRBV4-1
abundance: NA
CDR3nt: TGCGCCAGCAGCCCGAGGAGTAGCGGGGGGGATCGGTACTTC
CDR3aa: CASSPRSSGGDRYF

d_gene: NA
j_gene: TRBJ1-5
len: 12
v_gene: TRBV28
abundance: medium-sized
CDR3nt: TGTGCCAGCCGGATTTGGAGGCAGCCCCAGCATTTT
CDR3aa: CASRIWRQPQHF

d_gene: NA
j_gene: TRBJ2-1
len: 15
v_gene: TRBV9
abundance: NA
CDR3nt: TGTGCCAGCAGCGTAGCTTGGGACTCGGAGAGTGAGCAGTTCTTC
CDR3aa: CASSVAWDSESEQFF

d_gene: NA
j_gene: TRBJ2-3
len: 14
v_gene: TRBV9
abundance: NA
CDR3nt: TGTGCCAGCAGCGTCGGGGAGGGGGCAGATACGCAGTATTTT
CDR3aa: CASSVGEGADTQYF

d_gene: NA
j_gene: TRBJ2-7
len: 17
v_gene: TRBV15
abundance: NA
CDR3nt: TGTGCCACCAGCCGACCCCCGCCAGCCCGGGAGTCCTACGAGCAGTACTTC
CDR3aa: CATSRPPPARESYEQYF

d_gene: TRBD2
j_gene: TRBJ2-1
len: 12
v_gene: TRBV10-3
abundance: NA
CDR3nt: TGTGCCACCGGACTAGCGGGAGGTGAGCAGTTCTTC
CDR3aa: CATGLAGGEQFF

d_gene: TRBD1
j_gene: TRBJ2-2
len: 12
v_gene: TRBV29-1
abundance: NA
CDR3nt: TGCAGCGTTACAGGGGACACCGGGGAGCTGTTTTTT
CDR3aa: CSVTGDTGELFF

d_gene: TRBD1
j_gene: TRBJ2-1
len: 18
v_gene: TRBV15
abundance: NA
CDR3nt: TGTGCCACCAGCAGAGTTGACAGGGGTCTCCAGACCGCGCCGGAGCAGTTCTTC
CDR3aa: CATSRVDRGLQTAPEQFF

d_gene: NA
j_gene: TRBJ2-1
len: 16
v_gene: TRBV6-5
abundance: NA
CDR3nt: TGTGCCAGCAGTTCCATAGCGGTGAGCTCCTACAATGAGCAGTTCTTC
CDR3aa: CASSSIAVSSYNEQFF

d_gene: TRBD1
j_gene: TRBJ1-1
len: 17
v_gene: TRBV5-1
abundance: NA
CDR3nt: TGCGCCAGCAGCTTGGAAGGAGTGGGACAGGGGCTCACTGAAGCTTTCTTT
CDR3aa: CASSLEGVGQGLTEAFF

d_gene: NA
j_gene: TRBJ1-1
len: 14
v_gene: TRBV7-2
abundance: NA
CDR3nt: TGTGCCAGCAGCAACGCAGGGTCCCACACTGAAGCTTTCTTT
CDR3aa: CASSNAGSHTEAFF

d_gene: TRBD1
j_gene: TRBJ2-7
len: 16
v_gene: TRBV28
abundance: NA
CDR3nt: TGTGCCAGCAGCTCTCGAGGGACAGGGGGCTGGGACGAGCAGTACTTC
CDR3aa: CASSSRGTGGWDEQYF

d_gene: TRBD1
j_gene: TRBJ2-3
len: 14
v_gene: TRBV4-2
abundance: NA
CDR3nt: TGTGCCAGCAGCCCCACCGGGACAGCAGATACGCAGTATTTT
CDR3aa: CASSPTGTADTQYF

d_gene: NA
j_gene: TRBJ1-1
len: 11
v_gene: TRBV7-9
abundance: NA
CDR3nt: TGTGCCAGCAGCTCAGGACAGCAAGCTTTCTTT
CDR3aa: CASSSGQQAFF

d_gene: NA
j_gene: TRBJ2-5
len: 13
v_gene: TRBV28
abundance: NA
CDR3nt: TGTGCCAGCACCATACGGACACTAGAGACCCAGTACTTC
CDR3aa: CASTIRTLETQYF

d_gene: NA
j_gene: TRBJ2-5
len: 13
v_gene: TRBV10-3
abundance: NA
CDR3nt: TGTGCCATCAAGGGGACATCCCAAGAGACCCAGTACTTC
CDR3aa: CAIKGTSQETQYF